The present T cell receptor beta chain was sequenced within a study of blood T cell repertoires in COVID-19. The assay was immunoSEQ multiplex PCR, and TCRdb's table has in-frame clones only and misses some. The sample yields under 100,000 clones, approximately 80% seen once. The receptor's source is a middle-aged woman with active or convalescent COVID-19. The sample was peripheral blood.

The CDR3 sequence is CASSFSGWGKQPQHF. CDR3 in DNA: TGTGCCAGCAGTTTTTCGGGGTGGGGAAAACAGCCCCAGCATTTT. The chain joins TRBV28 to TRBJ1-5; D gene ambiguous. Trimming cost V 3 bases and J 7 bases, with 16 bases left between them. This CDR3 contains 15 residues. Germline V gives CDR1 MDHEN, CDR2 SYDVKM.